The 27 T cell receptor beta chains reported below all come from one sample, sequenced in a study of shared clonotypes between healthy human individuals. Data came from immunoSEQ multiplex PCR; TCRdb stores just in-frame clones and leaves some out. This sample has just over 2,000,000 clones, with about 94% found just once. It was CD45RO-negative cells, positively selected for CCR7, that made up naive CD8 cells, with terminally differentiated effector memory CD45RA+ cells excluded. The sequenced sample was naive CD8+ T cells sorted from blood. These receptors originate from a man aged 18 to 30 in good health.

Details on this clone: At one boundary the junction diverges from the germline segment, which might be a read error. The chain uses TRBV6-5 and TRBJ2-1; D unresolved. The CDR3 totals 14 residues. The germline CDR1 and CDR2 sequences are MNHEY and SVGAGI. CDR3 residues: CASGYLNSYNEQFF. The CDR3, as DNA: TGTGCCAGCGGTTACCTAAACTCCTACAATGAGCAGTTCTTC.

The chain is built from TRBV5-5 and TRBJ2-1; the D gene is possibly TRBD2 (5 bases). This CDR3 contains 15 residues. Germline loops: CDR1 SGHKS, CDR2 YYEKEE (reference sequence). V lost 3 bases to trimming and J lost 4 bases, with 14 bases between them. CDR3 nucleotides: TGTGCCAGCAGCTGGAGACTTACGGGGTACAATGAGCAGTTCTTC. Protein: CASSWRLTGYNEQFF.

The sample holds one count of this clone. The rearrangement joins TRBV4-3 to TRBJ1-1, with D unclear. The CDR3 runs to 14 residues. V lost 0 bases and J lost 5, with 10 bases in between. Looked up from germline, CDR1 is LGHNA and CDR2 is YSLEER. CDR3 sequence: CASSQDTPLTEAFF. The CDR3 nucleotides read TGCGCCAGCAGCCAAGACACCCCCTTGACTGAAGCTTTCTTT.

This rearrangement joins TRBV28 to TRBJ1-3; D possibly corresponds to TRBD1 (5 bases). V was clipped by 5 bases and J by 11 bases, with 16 bases between them. CDR1 and CDR2 from the germline V gene are MDHEN and SYDVKM. There are 13 residues in the CDR3. The CDR3 protein is CASSGSLGQAIYF. In nucleotides, the CDR3 is TGTGCCAGCAGTGGTTCGTTGGGGCAGGCCATATATTTT.

The CDR3 reads CASSQTLGSYEQYF. The DNA for the CDR3 is TGCGCCAGCAGCCAAACACTAGGTTCCTACGAGCAGTACTTC. This rearrangement joins TRBV4-1 to TRBJ2-7; tentatively, D is TRBD2 (5 bases). The V and J ends lost 2 bases and 1 base respectively, with 9 bases between them. The CDR3 spans 14 residues. The germline CDR1 and CDR2 sequences are MGHRA and YSYEKL.

The chain joins TRBV9 to TRBJ2-2; 9 bases fit TRBD2. Germline assignment: CDR1 SGDLS and CDR2 YYNGEE. The CDR3 spans 17 residues. The ends lost 1 base at V and 5 bases at J; junction bases unmatched: 9. The CDR3 reads CASSVWASGVETGELFF. CDR3 bases: TGTGCCAGCAGCGTATGGGCTAGCGGGGTGGAAACCGGGGAGCTGTTTTTT.

This sequence joins TRBV5-1 and TRBJ2-1; D is perhaps TRBD2 (5 bases). V dropped 1 base and J dropped 2 bases, with 13 bases sitting between them. Looked up from germline, CDR1 is SGHRS and CDR2 is YFSETQ. The CDR3 has 16 amino acids. The DNA for the CDR3 is TGCGCCAGCAGCTTGAGAGCGGCCTCAGCCTACAATGAGCAGTTCTTC. Translation gives CASSLRAASAYNEQFF.

The chain carries TRBV25-1 and TRBJ2-6; D remains unclear. The CDR3 consists of 13 residues. V lost 7 bases and J lost 2, with 6 bases in between. Germline assignment: CDR1 MGHDK and CDR2 SYGVNS. CDR3 DNA: TGTGCCAGCAATACGCCTGGGGCCAACGTCCTGACTTTC. It is translated as CASNTPGANVLTF.

The chain couples TRBV7-2 to TRBJ2-3, with 8 bases matching TRBD1. Looked up from germline, CDR1 is SGHTA and CDR2 is FQGNSA. The CDR3 runs 14 residues. V gave up 6 bases and J gave up 1 base; unmatched junction bases: 3. CDR3 protein: CASRPGQGTDTQYF. The CDR3 DNA sequence: TGTGCCAGCAGGCCGGGACAGGGCACAGATACGCAGTATTTT.

This rearrangement joins TRBV28 to TRBJ1-5; D gene unclear. V lost 3 bases, J lost 4 bases, and 22 bases lay in between. Germline CDR1 and CDR2: MDHEN and SYDVKM. The CDR3 is 18 residues long. The CDR3 DNA is TGTGCCAGCAGTTTGATTGTATCAAAGGGAGGAGGTAATCAGCCCCAGCATTTT. It translates to CASSLIVSKGGGNQPQHF.

This clone came up once. The chain employs TRBV6-6 and TRBJ2-5, with a possible D match to TRBD2 (5 bases). Germline V gene sequence: CDR1 MNHNY, CDR2 SVGAGI (reference sequence). The V end lost 6 bases, the J end lost 3 bases, and 14 bases lay between the germline ends. This CDR3 has 14 residues. This CDR3 is CASSPTRAEETQYF. DNA for the CDR3: TGTGCCAGCAGCCCTACGCGGGCCGAAGAGACCCAGTACTTC.

As DNA, the CDR3 is TGTGCCAGCAGCCCTAGCGGGGGCGTGGATACGCAGTATTTT. This gives the protein CASSPSGGVDTQYF. This sequence joins TRBV7-3 and TRBJ2-3, with 10 bases fitting TRBD2. Germline lookup yields CDR1 SGHTA and CDR2 FQGTGA. This CDR3 contains 14 residues. V shed 5 bases, J shed 6 bases, and the junction held 5 bases outside the gene matches.

The chain joins TRBV6-1 to TRBJ1-2; TRBD1 is a possible D gene (5 bases). The V end lost 1 base, the J end lost 8 bases, and 20 bases lay between the germline ends. The CDR3 consists of 16 residues. The V gene's germline CDR1 is MNHNS and CDR2 SASEGT. The CDR3 is CASSEEVRDRPLGYTF. The CDR3 bases are TGTGCCAGCAGTGAAGAGGTGAGGGACCGGCCCCTAGGCTACACCTTC.

J is TRBJ2-5 and V is TRBV5-4; 7 bases line up with TRBD2. The V gene end was trimmed by 4 bases and the J gene end by 4 bases; junction bases not matched to a gene: 10. CDR1 is SGHNT and CDR2 is YYREEE in the germline V gene (reference sequence). CDR3 length equals 15 residues. CDR3 bases: TGTGCCAGCAGCACCCCAGGACTAGGAAGAGAGACCCAGTACTTC. Its protein product is CASSTPGLGRETQYF.

A single count supports this clone. V and J are TRBV28 and TRBJ2-5; 10 bases map to TRBD2. In germline, CDR1 is MDHEN, CDR2 SYDVKM. This CDR3 is 16 amino acids long. The J segment lost 5 bases and the V segment lost 5 bases, leaving 11 bases of the junction unmatched. The CDR3 DNA sequence: TGTGCCAGCAGTACCGAACCTAGCGGGAGCGAGGAGACCCAGTACTTC. This translates into CASSTEPSGSEETQYF.

The CDR3 DNA reads TGTGCCAGCAGCCCGGAGGCTAGCGGGAGTATGGATACGCAGTATTTT. Its protein is CASSPEASGSMDTQYF. The rearrangement uses TRBV5-8 and TRBJ2-3; 10 nucleotides agree with TRBD2. This CDR3 contains 16 residues. V was clipped by 4 bases and J by 6 bases; unmatched bases: 11. Germline CDR1 reads SGHTS; CDR2 reads YDEGEE. Combining the CDR3 with reference TRBV5-8 and TRBJ2-3 gives the whole variable domain EAGVTQSPTHLIKTRGQQATLRCSPISGHTSVYWYQQALGLGLQFLLWYDEGEERNRGNFPPRFSGRQFPNYSSELNVNALELEDSALYLCASSPEASGSMDTQYFGPGTRLTVL.

This clone appeared once. The rearrangement links TRBV7-6 to TRBJ2-5, with 8 positions matching TRBD1. J was trimmed by 1 base and V by 4 bases; bases with no gene match: 5. The CDR3 covers 15 residues. CDR1 and CDR2 from the germline V gene are SGHVS and FNYEAQ. The CDR3 protein is CASSSGTGPQETQYF. The CDR3 nucleotides read TGTGCCAGCAGCTCCGGGACAGGACCCCAAGAGACCCAGTACTTC.

V gene TRBV11-2 combines with J gene TRBJ2-5, with D perhaps being TRBD1 or TRBD2 (6 bases each). Trimming left V 6 bases short and J 4 bases short, with 15 bases between. The CDR3 runs to 14 residues. Germline CDR1 SGHAT, CDR2 FQNNGV. The CDR3 spells CASRLLRGRETQYF. In nucleotides, the CDR3 is TGTGCCAGCAGGCTTCTTCGGGGGCGAGAGACCCAGTACTTC.

CDR3 sequence: CASSPEGGNEQYF. For the CDR3, the DNA is TGTGCCAGCAGCCCCGAGGGAGGGAACGAGCAGTACTTC. The chain joins TRBV9 to TRBJ2-7; 7 bases map to TRBD2. Germline V gives CDR1 SGDLS, CDR2 YYNGEE. Unmatched junction bases numbered 6, after V lost 4 bases and J lost 5 bases. The CDR3 loop spans 13 amino acids. The whole variable domain, filled in from reference TRBV9 and TRBJ2-7, reads DSGVTQTPKHLITATGQRVTLRCSPRSGDLSVYWYQQSLDQGLQFLIQYYNGEERAKGNILERFSAQQFPDLHSELNLSSLELGDSALYFCASSPEGGNEQYFGPGTRLTVT.

In regard to this clone: This sample includes further DNA sequences coding for the same CDR3. The V gene is TRBV27, the J gene TRBJ2-1, with D unresolved. CDR1 is MNHEY, CDR2 SMNVEV, per germline (reference sequence). The V end lost 6 bases, the J end lost 7 bases, and 7 bases lay between the germline ends. The CDR3 has 11 amino acids. In DNA form, the CDR3 reads TGTGCCAGCAGCCGTGGAAATGAGCAGTTCTTC. Translation: CASSRGNEQFF.

The sample holds one count of this clone. This chain connects TRBV5-6 to TRBJ1-1; no clear D gene. CDR3 size: 12 residues. Germline loops: CDR1 SGHDT, CDR2 YYEEEE. V lost 4 bases, J lost 11 bases, and 15 bases lay in between. The CDR3 sequence is CASSIFSADAFF. In DNA form, the CDR3 reads TGTGCCAGCAGCATATTCAGCGCCGACGCTTTCTTT.

V is TRBV5-1 and J is TRBJ2-7; 7 bases line up with TRBD1. The germline V gene encodes CDR1 SGHRS and CDR2 YFSETQ. This CDR3 contains 16 residues. After removal of 5 bases from V and 2 bases from J, the junction contained 13 bases not matched to a gene. In DNA, the CDR3 is TGCGCCAGCAGTTTCCCCGCCGGGACAGAGACCTACGAGCAGTACTTC. Its protein product is CASSFPAGTETYEQYF.

The chain has TRBV9 and TRBJ1-3; the D gene is possibly TRBD1 (6 bases). CDR3 length: 15 residues. Per the germline V gene, CDR1 is SGDLS and CDR2 is YYNGEE. With 4 bases removed from V and 1 base from J, the gap between germline ends came to 12 bases. This CDR3 is CASSPERGSGNTIYF. Written as DNA, the CDR3 is TGTGCCAGCAGCCCAGAGAGGGGGTCTGGAAACACCATATATTTT.

V is TRBV5-1 and J is TRBJ1-1; TRBD1 matches at 9 bases. The CDR3 contains 14 residues. Unmatched junction bases numbered 8, after V lost 6 bases and J lost 5 bases. Germline V gives CDR1 SGHRS, CDR2 YFSETQ. CDR3 loop: CASNPGQGSTEAFF. The CDR3 DNA sequence: TGCGCCAGCAATCCGGGACAGGGATCAACTGAAGCTTTCTTT.

A single count supports this clone. The chain combines TRBV13 with TRBJ2-2; weak D call: TRBD1 (5 bases). With 5 bases removed from V and 5 bases from J, the gap between germline ends came to 18 bases. CDR1 is PRHDT, CDR2 FYEKMQ, per germline (reference sequence). CDR3 size: 16 residues. The CDR3 bases are TGTGCCAGCAGCGGAGACCAAACACAGGAGACCGGGGAGCTGTTTTTT. Translation gives CASSGDQTQETGELFF.

J is TRBJ1-3 and V is TRBV6-1; D is undetermined. Trimming cost V 5 bases and J 0 bases, with 5 bases left between them. The length of the CDR3 is 13 residues. Germline values: CDR1 MNHNS, CDR2 SASEGT. The CDR3 DNA follows: TGTGCCAGCAGTTTCAACTCTGGAAACACCATATATTTT. It yields the protein CASSFNSGNTIYF.

The J gene is TRBJ2-3, the V gene TRBV30, with 7 bases that match TRBD2. The V gene's germline CDR1 is GTSNPN and CDR2 SVGIG (reference sequence). The CDR3 loop spans 15 amino acids. V trimming: 4 bases; J trimming: 1 base; junction bases outside the gene matches: 8. CDR3 sequence: CAWTGGSSGTDTQYF. DNA for the CDR3: TGTGCCTGGACGGGAGGCTCCTCTGGCACAGATACGCAGTATTTT.